This section outlines one T cell receptor beta chain sequence together with its context. This sample is part of a study of blood T cell repertoires in COVID-19. Produced via immunoSEQ multiplex PCR; TCRdb's table is partial and in-frame only. The sample carries some 120,000 clones, roughly nine tenths recorded once. The source material was peripheral blood. The receptor's source is a human donor with active COVID-19. The donor label of this sample is uncertain.

CDR3 sequence (DNA): TGTGCCAGCAGCTTAAACGGGGAGGCAGGGGGTCGCTATAATGAAAAACTGTTTTTT. This gives the protein CASSLNGEAGGRYNEKLFF. The V gene is TRBV11-2, the J gene TRBJ1-4, with 7 bases identical to TRBD1. The V gene's germline CDR1 is SGHAT and CDR2 FQNNGV. The trim removed 2 bases at V and 4 bases at J, leaving 16 bases unmatched. The CDR3 covers 19 residues.